This is a list of T cell receptor beta chains from one sample in a study of blood T cells in healthy people across ages. TCRdb reanalysed the 5' RACE reads using MiXCR and keeps one entry per CDR3 protein. Here the sample spans fewer than 2,000,000 distinct CDR3 sequences, approximately 40% being singletons. The specimen was blood. Source of these receptors: a human donor in good health. Both conserved end residues are part of each CDR3. D genes are given only for firm matches. Some rows mark clone size as missing; the rest say once, few, many or name a class of expanded clone.

d_call,v_call,clone_size,j_call,cdr3_aa,cdr3_nt
NA,TRBV11-2,NA,TRBJ2-1,CASSLSGRVADEQFF,TGTGCCAGCAGCCTCTCGGGGCGGGTGGCCGATGAGCAGTTCTTC
NA,TRBV12-3/TRBV12-4,NA,TRBJ1-1,CASSYDSPGSEAFF,TGTGCCAGCAGCTATGATTCCCCAGGGTCTGAAGCTTTCTTT
TRBD2,TRBV6-1,many,TRBJ2-1,CASPPGSGGSYSYNEQFF,TGTGCCAGCCCCCCGGGTAGCGGGGGGTCCTACTCCTACAATGAGCAGTTCTTC
TRBD1,TRBV7-3,NA,TRBJ1-1,CASSYGQVNTEAFF,TGTGCCAGCAGCTACGGACAGGTGAACACTGAAGCTTTCTTT
NA,TRBV10-3,NA,TRBJ2-3,CAIRAVVRGGTDTQYF,TGTGCCATCAGGGCGGTCGTTAGGGGTGGCACAGATACGCAGTATTTT
NA,TRBV7-6,few,TRBJ1-1,CASSDRGVGTEAFF,TGTGCCAGCAGCGATAGAGGGGTAGGGACTGAAGCTTTCTTT
NA,TRBV4-2,NA,TRBJ2-6,CASSQDLLGANVLTF,TGTGCCAGCAGCCAAGACTTGTTGGGGGCCAACGTCCTGACTTTC
TRBD2,TRBV20-1,NA,TRBJ2-5,CSATAGGGLGEGQETQYF,TGCAGTGCTACCGCGGGCGGGGGGCTTGGGGAAGGCCAAGAGACCCAGTACTTC
NA,TRBV21-1,NA,TRBJ2-1,CASTHPEGNEQFF,TGTGCCAGCACCCACCCGGAGGGGAATGAGCAGTTCTTC
TRBD1,TRBV28,NA,TRBJ2-1,CASNGQGTYNEQFF,TGTGCCAGCAACGGACAGGGGACCTACAATGAGCAGTTCTTC
NA,TRBV6-5,NA,TRBJ1-1,CASSIGQLNTVAFF,TGTGCCAGCAGCATCGGACAGCTTAACACTGTAGCTTTCTTT
NA,TRBV4-3,NA,TRBJ2-3,CASSQVGDNTQYF,TGCGCCAGCAGCCAAGTCGGGGACAATACGCAGTATTTT
NA,TRBV7-8,NA,TRBJ2-4,CVSSLLGVSPKNIQYF,TGTGTCAGCAGCTTATTAGGAGTGTCCCCCAAAAACATTCAGTACTTC
TRBD1,TRBV14,many,TRBJ2-7,CASSRGTGQGSEQYF,TGTGCCAGCAGCCGAGGGACTGGACAGGGGAGCGAGCAGTACTTC
TRBD1,TRBV5-1,NA,TRBJ2-3,CASSLEGQGPTDTQYF,TGCGCCAGCAGCTTGGAGGGACAGGGACCCACAGATACGCAGTATTTT
NA,TRBV7-2,NA,TRBJ2-1,CASSYTGIGNYEQFF,TGTGCCAGCAGCTATACCGGGATAGGGAACTACGAGCAGTTCTTC
TRBD1,TRBV29-1,NA,TRBJ1-1,CSVRTGWSTEAFF,TGCAGCGTGAGGACAGGGTGGAGCACTGAAGCTTTCTTT
TRBD2,TRBV7-3,few,TRBJ2-7,CASSLNGLADEQYF,TGTGCCAGCAGTCTCAACGGACTAGCGGACGAGCAGTACTTC
NA,TRBV7-2,few,TRBJ2-5,CASSLAAGENQYF,TGTGCCAGCAGCTTAGCGGCAGGGGAGAACCAGTACTTC
TRBD1,TRBV7-3,few,TRBJ1-1,CASSSQGWYTEAFF,TGTGCCAGCAGCTCACAGGGGTGGTACACTGAAGCTTTCTTT
NA,TRBV4-3,NA,TRBJ1-2,CASSQEPGDRGYTF,TGCGCCAGCAGCCAAGAGCCAGGGGATAGAGGCTACACCTTC
NA,TRBV15,NA,TRBJ2-5,CATSTYTTGYQETQYF,TGTGCCACCAGCACCTACACGACAGGATACCAAGAGACCCAGTACTTC
NA,TRBV15,once,TRBJ2-7,CATSDMDSFSYEQYF,TGTGCCACCAGCGATATGGACAGTTTCTCCTACGAGCAGTACTTC
NA,TRBV24-1,few,TRBJ2-6,CATSDLQTGANVLTF,TGTGCCACCAGTGATTTGCAGACTGGGGCCAACGTCCTGACTTTC
TRBD2,TRBV5-1,few,TRBJ2-2,CASSFAGTTNTGELFF,TGCGCCAGCAGCTTTGCCGGGACTACTAACACCGGGGAGCTGTTTTTT
NA,TRBV27,NA,TRBJ1-1,CASSFLGGRAFF,TGTGCCAGCAGTTTTCTGGGGGGAAGAGCTTTCTTT
NA,TRBV12-3/TRBV12-4,NA,TRBJ1-5,CASRVAGGQPQHF,TGTGCCAGCAGAGTGGCTGGGGGTCAGCCCCAGCATTTT
TRBD2,TRBV2,NA,TRBJ2-1,CASTGTKTYNGQFF,TGTGCCAGCACCGGGACTAAAACCTACAATGGGCAGTTCTTC
NA,TRBV4-3,NA,TRBJ2-5,CASSKGQASQTQYF,TGCGCCAGCAGCAAGGGGCAGGCGTCGCAGACCCAGTACTTC
NA,TRBV5-1,NA,TRBJ1-2,CASSFGRILNYGYTF,TGCGCCAGCAGCTTCGGCAGGATACTCAACTATGGCTACACCTTC
TRBD1,TRBV28,NA,TRBJ2-3,CASSSSARTGISTDTQYF,TGTGCCAGCAGTTCAAGTGCGAGGACAGGGATTAGCACAGATACGCAGTATTTT
NA,TRBV7-3,NA,TRBJ2-4,CASSPTTKNIQYF,TGTGCCAGCAGCCCTACAACGAAAAACATTCAGTACTTC
NA,TRBV7-9,few,TRBJ2-1,CASSPTQTDNEQFF,TGTGCCAGCAGCCCCACCCAGACTGACAATGAGCAGTTCTTC
TRBD1,TRBV6-4,NA,TRBJ2-2,CASSDRGTTGELFF,TGTGCCAGCAGCGACAGGGGGACAACCGGGGAGCTGTTTTTT
NA,TRBV7-6,NA,TRBJ2-5,CASSLAEGLEETQYF,TGTGCCAGCAGCTTAGCGGAAGGGTTAGAGGAGACCCAGTACTTC
TRBD1,TRBV6-2/TRBV6-3,few,TRBJ2-2,CASSRGQGNTGELFF,TGTGCCAGCAGTCGTGGACAGGGGAACACCGGGGAGCTGTTTTTT
NA,TRBV25-1,few,TRBJ1-2,CASSEFRTTGGHTF,TGTGCCAGCAGTGAATTCCGGACGACGGGAGGCCACACCTTC
NA,TRBV5-1,NA,TRBJ2-7,CASSFDLGPPEGEQYF,TGCGCCAGCAGCTTCGACCTTGGCCCTCCGGAGGGCGAGCAGTACTTC
TRBD1,TRBV6-5,many,TRBJ2-4,CASSYTMGQGYQYF,TGTGCCAGCAGTTATACGATGGGACAGGGATATCAGTACTTC
NA,TRBV25-1,NA,TRBJ1-1,CAGSELGGSTSEAFF,TGTGCCGGCAGTGAATTAGGAGGGTCTACGTCTGAAGCTTTCTTT
NA,TRBV6-1,NA,TRBJ1-5,CASSEYSNQPRHF,TGTGCCAGCAGTGAATATAGCAATCAGCCCCGGCATTTT
NA,TRBV12-3/TRBV12-4,NA,TRBJ1-2,CASSQTGPAFNYGYTF,TGTGCCAGCAGTCAAACAGGACCCGCGTTCAACTATGGCTACACCTTC
NA,TRBV5-4,few,TRBJ2-5,CASSLLGGFGETQYF,TGTGCCAGCAGCTTGTTAGGCGGCTTCGGGGAGACCCAGTACTTC
TRBD1,TRBV10-3,many,TRBJ2-7,CAIRQTGSTSYEQYF,TGTGCCATCAGACAGACAGGGAGTACCTCCTACGAGCAGTACTTC
NA,TRBV7-9,NA,TRBJ1-2,CASSRSGGGTYGYTF,TGTGCCAGCAGCCGTTCCGGCGGTGGGACCTATGGCTACACCTTC
TRBD1,TRBV4-1,NA,TRBJ2-7,CASSLRDRGAYEQYF,TGCGCCAGCAGCCTCCGGGACAGGGGGGCATACGAGCAGTACTTC
NA,TRBV27,NA,TRBJ1-5,CVSSNGNQPQHF,TGTGTCAGCAGTAACGGCAATCAGCCCCAGCATTTT
NA,TRBV3-1,NA,TRBJ2-2,CASSQEGSSLITGELFF,TGTGCCAGCAGCCAAGAAGGATCCAGCCTGATTACGGGGGAGCTGTTTTTT
TRBD2,TRBV7-2,few,TRBJ2-7,CASSLVAGRTYEQYF,TGTGCCAGCAGCTTAGTAGCGGGGAGGACCTACGAGCAGTACTTC
NA,TRBV6-2/TRBV6-3,NA,TRBJ1-1,CASAGDMEGGTEAFF,TGTGCCAGCGCGGGGGATATGGAGGGCGGGACTGAAGCTTTCTTT
NA,TRBV28,few,TRBJ1-2,CASSVEGSLYGYTF,TGTGCCAGCAGTGTAGAAGGGTCCCTCTATGGCTACACCTTC
NA,TRBV7-8,few,TRBJ1-2,CASSPGVRVYGYTF,TGTGCCAGCAGCCCAGGGGTCAGGGTGTATGGCTACACCTTC
NA,TRBV29-1,few,TRBJ2-3,CSVEDYDTDTQYF,TGCAGCGTTGAAGATTACGACACAGATACGCAGTATTTT
NA,TRBV20-1,NA,TRBJ2-1,CSATTSDGNEQFF,TGCAGTGCTACGACAAGTGACGGTAATGAGCAGTTCTTC
TRBD1,TRBV12-5,NA,TRBJ2-1,CASGLVVSGTGNEQFF,TGTGCTAGTGGTTTGGTGGTGTCCGGGACAGGAAATGAGCAGTTCTTC
TRBD2,TRBV20-1,NA,TRBJ2-7,CSARWNGGGYEQYF,TGCAGTGCTAGATGGAACGGGGGGGGCTACGAGCAGTACTTC
NA,TRBV9,NA,TRBJ2-7,CASSAGTYHEQYF,TGTGCCAGCAGCGCCGGGACATACCACGAGCAGTACTTC